The source of this T cell receptor (beta chain) is a study of blood T cell repertoires in COVID-19. Produced via immunoSEQ multiplex PCR; TCRdb's table is partial and in-frame only. The sample shows some 170,000 clones, around four fifths of them seen only once. V shed 4 bases and J 6 bases; nucleotides not matched to a gene: 9. The CDR3 runs 15 residues. Germline CDR1 reads MGHRA; CDR2 reads YSYEKL. The specimen was PBMCs or T cells enriched from blood (not recorded which). The rearrangement links TRBV4-1 to TRBJ2-1; TRBD2 agrees at 7 bases. This TCR was sampled from a woman in her 50s who had recovered from COVID-19. CDR3 DNA: TGCGCCAGCAGCCCGAACAGCGGGGTTTCCAATGAGCAGTTCTTC. Amino acid sequence: CASSPNSGVSNEQFF.